These 11 T cell receptor beta chains were sequenced from one sample in a study of blood T cell repertoires in COVID-19 (dated by TCRdb to the early 2020s). Library method: the immunoSEQ multiplex PCR assay. This is the immuneACCESS table as TCRdb keeps it, with only in-frame sequences that have V and J called. A part of the clones is gone; compared with another copy, unresolved V genes explain less than half, and the rest is unexplained. A total of about 190,000 clones appear in this sample, less than 80% of them only once. The ten largest clones capture around an eighth of the sample. The sample taken for sequencing was peripheral blood. Source of these receptors: a woman in her 50s with acute or convalescent COVID-19.

V usage is TRBV10-3 and J usage is TRBJ2-3; 12 bases are a match to TRBD2. V trimming: 11 bases; J trimming: 0 bases; junction bases outside the gene matches: 12. CDR1 is ENHRY, CDR2 SYGVKD, per germline. CDR3 length: 17 amino acids. The DNA of the CDR3 is TGTGCCGCCGCGGGACAAGGGACTAGCGGGAGCACAGATACGCAGTATTTT. Amino acid sequence: CAAAGQGTSGSTDTQYF.

CDR3 in amino acids: CASSGGGFNQPQHF. The CDR3 nucleotides are TGTGCCAGCAGCGGTGGGGGCTTCAATCAGCCCCAGCATTTT. This chain joins TRBV7-2 and TRBJ1-5, with a possible D match to TRBD1 (6 bases). This CDR3 has 14 amino acids. In germline, CDR1 is SGHTA, CDR2 FQGNSA. Trimming took off 5 bases at V and 3 bases at J, with 11 bases between the two ends. The full variable domain, rest sourced from reference TRBV7-2 and TRBJ1-5, is GAGVSQSPSNKVTEKGKDVELRCDPISGHTALYWYRQSLGQGLEFLIYFQGNSAPDKSGLPSDRFSAERTGGSVSTLTIQRTQQEDSAVYLCASSGGGFNQPQHFGDGTRLSIL.

The chain links TRBV4-1 to TRBJ2-7, with TRBD2 as a possible D gene (6 bases). CDR3 length: 14 amino acids. Trimming took off 0 bases at V and 4 bases at J, with 10 bases between the two ends. Germline CDR1 is MGHRA and CDR2 is YSYEKL. This CDR3 is CASSQELRGYEQYF. For the CDR3, the DNA is TGCGCCAGCAGCCAAGAGCTCCGGGGGTACGAGCAGTACTTC.

The rearrangement joins TRBV9 to TRBJ2-3, with D uncertain. The CDR3 consists of 14 residues. The ends were cut back, 0 bases at V and 3 bases at J, with 8 bases in the middle. Germline lookup yields CDR1 SGDLS and CDR2 YYNGEE. The CDR3 sequence is CASSVGLRTDTQYF. As DNA, the CDR3 is TGTGCCAGCAGCGTAGGGTTGCGAACAGATACGCAGTATTTT.

V usage is TRBV7-8 and J usage is TRBJ1-2, with a possible D match to TRBD1 (6 bases). Germline V gene sequence: CDR1 SGHVS, CDR2 FQNEAQ. The CDR3 spans 14 residues. Between the trimmed V and J ends, which lost 1 base and 3 bases, there was a span of 9 bases. The CDR3 DNA follows: TGTGCCAGCAGCTTAGGTAACAGGGACTATGGCTACACCTTC. This gives the protein CASSLGNRDYGYTF.

A remark on this clone: A read error may produce the germline difference seen at one junction end. The chain couples TRBV5-1 to TRBJ2-7; D not resolved. CDR3 size: 13 residues. CDR1 is SGHRS, CDR2 YFSETQ, per germline. The CDR3 nucleotides read TGCGCCAGCAGTTTGGACCAACTCTACGAGCAGTACTTC. The encoded protein is CASSLDQLYEQYF.

The chain joins TRBV2 to TRBJ1-5; TRBD1 matches at 8 bases. The length of the CDR3 is 14 residues. Trimming removed 4 bases from V and 6 bases from J; junction bases left unmatched: 5. The germline V gene encodes CDR1 SNHLY and CDR2 FYNNEI. CDR3 sequence: CASSADRAIQPQHF. Here the CDR3 DNA reads TGTGCCAGCAGTGCGGACAGGGCTATTCAGCCCCAGCATTTT.

Here the CDR3 reads CASSLLGQGAGELFF. CDR3 in DNA: TGTGCCAGCAGTTTATTAGGACAGGGTGCCGGGGAGCTGTTTTTT. The rearrangement links TRBV28 to TRBJ2-2, with 8 nucleotides matching TRBD1. V lost 1 base, J lost 6 bases, and 4 bases stayed unmatched. Germline-derived CDR1 and CDR2 are MDHEN and SYDVKM. The CDR3 runs to 15 residues.

CDR3 loop: CASSRYTGGAGGANVLTF. CDR3 nucleotides: TGTGCCAGCTCACGCTATACAGGGGGCGCGGGCGGGGCCAACGTCCTGACTTTC. The genes are TRBV18 and TRBJ2-6; TRBD1 matches at 9 bases. The ends lost 4 bases at V and 4 bases at J; junction bases unmatched: 11. Per the germline V gene, CDR1 is KGHSH and CDR2 is LQKENI. CDR3 length: 18 residues.

V gene TRBV19 combines with J gene TRBJ2-5; D is possibly TRBD2 (6 bases). This CDR3 is built from 15 residues. V was pared by 5 bases and J by 4 bases, with 17 bases between. Per germline, CDR1 LNHDA and CDR2 SQIVND (reference sequence). CDR3 sequence: CASSLQEGGGETQYF. CDR3 sequence (DNA): TGTGCCAGTAGTCTCCAGGAGGGCGGTGGAGAGACCCAGTACTTC.

In regard to this clone: Additional DNA sequences in this sample encode the identical CDR3. The chain recombines TRBV30 with TRBJ1-5; 10 positions match TRBD1. The ends lost 2 bases at V and 1 base at J; junction bases unmatched: 2. This CDR3 contains 15 residues. Germline V gene lookup returns CDR1 GTSNPN and CDR2 SVGIG (reference sequence). The CDR3, as DNA: TGTGCCTGGAGTTCGGGACAGGGGAGCAATCAGCCCCAGCATTTT. Translation gives CAWSSGQGSNQPQHF.